This section outlines one T cell receptor beta chain sequence together with its context. Its binding antigen is unknown. No base quality values were provided; no much bigger clone lies one nucleotide off. Trimming at the junction amounts to 4 bases on V and 8 bases on J, and the germline ends lie 18 bases apart. From the germline V gene, CDR1 is SGHTA and CDR2 is FQGNSA. The CDR3 measures 16 amino acids from cysteine to phenylalanine. The retained sequence is limited to the CDR3, 48 bases, with the frame set at the first base. Library preparation used 5' RACE. TCRdb names Illumina HiSeq 2500 as the instrument used. A second PCR of about 6 to 12 cycles was run with a J-beta primer mix and a sample-barcoded 5' primer. Each TCR beta cDNA molecule received a unique molecular identifier from a template-switch 5' adaptor carrying 12 random nucleotides. Each sample yielded at least 2.5 million CDR3-containing paired-end reads. All of the RNA was converted into first-strand cDNA using the Mint cDNA synthesis kit, with a TRBC-specific oligonucleotide serving as the primer. After uracil-DNA glycosylase treatment, a first 18-cycle PCR used universal primers M1SS and BC2_uni_R on all cDNA. As for the original processing: For normalization, 1 million high-quality reads were randomly selected from each sample, with every read carrying a distinct molecular identifier. Reads sharing molecular identifiers were discarded rather than binned into consensus sequences. MiTCR, set to a Q25 quality threshold and the strictest error-elimination algorithm, was used for CDR3 identification, clonotype clustering and error correction. Lower-bound total TCR beta diversity was estimated with a nonparametric unseen species model using Euler transformation. TCRdb redid the processing of the public reads, applying fastp at Q25 and MiXCR, and retained in-frame beta chains. Entries that share a CDR3 protein sequence are merged under the most common genes and DNA. These V and J calls rely on TCRdb rather than the paper's analysis. The sample table holds approximately 850,000 distinct CDR3 sequences, of which over 45% were seen once. Of the sample, over 20% falls within the top ten clones.

The donors were roughly 39 Caucasian individuals from Russia, aged 6 to 90 years, who were systemically healthy. Ten milliliters of peripheral blood were drawn from each donor into EDTA-treated Vacutainer tubes. Ficoll-Paque density-gradient centrifugation was used to isolate PBMCs, with at least 6.5 million per sample. Trizol reagent was used to extract total RNA from PBMCs, with at least 6 micrograms per sample. For every donor, an aliquot of PBMCs went through flow cytometry to measure the percentages of naive CD45RAhigh/CD27high T cells. These data are taken from a study of blood T cells in healthy people across ages (dated by TCRdb to 2013 to 2016). The study in broad terms: In model experiments, template switching captured roughly one uniquely barcoded TCR beta cDNA molecule for every two T cells. Using deep sequencing normalized with unique cDNA molecular identifiers, the study measured how TCR beta repertoire diversity changes with age. Donors were grouped into four age groups: young (average roughly 15 years), middle-aged (roughly 38), aged (around 56) and long-lived (around 82). To avoid experimental bias, donors of different ages were distributed randomly across sequencing lanes. Using the same blood draw, the study looked at two additional independent replicas of 1 million unique cDNA reads for two donors, one aged 18 to 30 and the other aged 80 or older. What the study reported, not specific to this receptor: Because the CMV infection status of the donors was unknown, age-related changes in expanded clonotypes may potentially have been confounded. Observed TCR beta diversity per million T cells fell roughly linearly with age, and a significant reduction was already apparent by age approximately 40. Estimates of total diversity based on one million sequenced T cells were regarded as lower bounds and as underestimates. There was a strong correlation between observed TCR beta diversity and the percentage of naive T cells measured by flow cytometry. The long-lived group showed more naive CD4+ T cells, fewer expanded clones and increased TCR diversity than the aged group, suggesting age selection. Bulk unsorted PBMC profiling prevented conclusive comparison of naive and antigen-experienced compartments.

The specimen was blood. The sequence was collected from a man aged 30-40 years in good health. The receptor chain draws on TRBV7-2 and TRBJ1-6; TRBD1 is a possible D gene, resting on 5 matching bases. The bases are TGTGCCAGCAGCTCCCAGGGTTTGGAATGGTATTCACCCCTCCACTTT. Protein translation: CASSSQGLEWYSPLHF.